Each of the 32 T cell receptor beta chains below was sequenced from the same sample in a study of PD-L1 blockade in urothelial cancer. The time point here: pretreatment peripheral blood. Data came from immunoSEQ multiplex PCR; TCRdb stores just in-frame clones and leaves some out. The sample lists 50,000 or so clones; approximately 77% were seen once. Here the sequenced sample was PBMCs, taken around atezolizumab (anti-PD-L1) treatment. The receptors come from a man in his 70s with urothelial cancer.

The CDR3: CASSSTSGSTEAFF. In nucleotides, the CDR3 is TGTGCCAGCAGCTCCACCTCGGGGTCCACTGAAGCTTTCTTT. V gene TRBV7-2 combines with J gene TRBJ1-1; D unclear. With 4 bases removed from V and 4 bases from J, the gap between germline ends came to 13 bases. CDR1 is SGHTA, CDR2 FQGNSA, per germline. This CDR3 is built from 14 residues.

The chain recombines TRBV2 with TRBJ1-1; unclear D gene. Per the germline V gene, CDR1 is SNHLY and CDR2 is FYNNEI. Trimming removed 4 bases at V and 5 bases at J, with 5 bases between. The CDR3 is 11 residues long. The CDR3 DNA sequence: TGTGCCAGCAGTGGGGCAACTGAAGCTTTCTTT. Its translation is CASSGATEAFF.

This clone was recorded only once. The V and J genes are TRBV6-6 and TRBJ2-7; 10 bases line up with TRBD2. Germline lookup yields CDR1 MNHNY and CDR2 SVGAGI (reference sequence). CDR3 length: 15 residues. Germline trimming cut 2 bases from V and 3 bases from J; bases unmatched to any gene: 4. CDR3 sequence: CASSYRASGSYEQYF. CDR3 DNA: TGTGCCAGCAGTTACAGAGCTAGCGGGAGCTACGAGCAGTACTTC.

The chain employs TRBV6-1 and TRBJ2-7; 7 positions match TRBD1. The CDR3 runs 15 residues. The trim removed 8 bases at V and 4 bases at J, leaving 14 bases unmatched. CDR1 is MNHNS, CDR2 SASEGT, per germline. In DNA form, the CDR3 reads TGTGCCAGCGTAGCAGCACAGGGGTTGCGATACGAGCAGTACTTC. It codes for CASVAAQGLRYEQYF.

This clone was picked up one time. This chain uses TRBV7-9 with TRBJ1-3; 9 bases are a match to TRBD1. The length of the CDR3 is 16 residues. Germline V lookup: CDR1 SEHNR, CDR2 FQNEAQ (reference sequence). Trimming at V came to 5 bases and at J to 0 bases, leaving 5 bases not matched to a gene. The CDR3 DNA reads TGTGCCAGCAGCCCAGGGGACAGGGTCTCTGGAAACACCATATATTTT. Amino acid sequence: CASSPGDRVSGNTIYF.

The chain links TRBV5-5 to TRBJ2-4; 7 bases line up with TRBD2. CDR1 is SGHKS, CDR2 YYEKEE, per germline (reference sequence). The CDR3 extends over 15 amino acids. V shed 5 bases, J shed 0 bases, and the junction held 5 bases outside the gene matches. The CDR3 protein is CASRTGGLAKNIQYF. For the CDR3, the DNA is TGTGCCAGCAGGACGGGGGGATTAGCCAAAAACATTCAGTACTTC. The variable domain in full, with the rest retrieved from reference TRBV5-5 and TRBJ2-4, is DAGVTQSPTHLIKTRGQQVTLRCSPISGHKSVSWYQQVLGQGPQFIFQYYEKEERGRGNFPDRFSARQFPNYSSELNVNALLLGDSALYLCASRTGGLAKNIQYFGAGTRLSVL.

The chain has TRBV9 and TRBJ2-3; 7 positions match TRBD2. Germline CDR1 SGDLS, CDR2 YYNGEE. This CDR3 is 16 amino acids long. Trimming took 3 bases from V and 3 from J; bases not matched to a gene: 10. This chain's CDR3 is CASSASLWGGTDTQYF. The CDR3 nucleotides read TGTGCCAGCAGCGCTTCCCTATGGGGGGGGACAGATACGCAGTATTTT.

The count of this clone is one. The chain is built from TRBV11-3 and TRBJ1-1, with a possible D match to TRBD1 (6 bases). The CDR3 totals 15 residues. V was trimmed by 5 bases and J by 2 bases, leaving 15 bases between them. CDR1 is SGHNT and CDR2 is YENEEA in the germline V gene. CDR3 in DNA: TGTGCCAGCAGCCCCCGACAGGACCCTAACACTGAAGCTTTCTTT. This sequence encodes CASSPRQDPNTEAFF.

This chain connects TRBV5-1 to TRBJ1-1; 12 nucleotides match TRBD1. J was trimmed by 8 bases and V by 4 bases; bases with no gene match: 6. Germline CDR1 and CDR2: SGHRS and YFSETQ. The CDR3 spans 14 residues. The CDR3 DNA follows: TGCGCCAGCAGCCCGGGACAGGGGGCTCCAGAAGCTTTCTTT. Protein product: CASSPGQGAPEAFF.

This sequence joins TRBV4-3 and TRBJ2-2; 13 bases map to TRBD2. The V segment lost 0 bases and the J segment 1 base; nucleotides outside the gene matches: 5. Germline CDR1 and CDR2: LGHNA and YSLEER. The CDR3 sequence is 19 residues long. The CDR3 loop reads CASSQDRTSGGLNTGELFF. The CDR3 nucleotides read TGCGCCAGCAGCCAAGATAGGACTAGCGGGGGCCTGAACACCGGGGAGCTGTTTTTT.

The chain employs TRBV2 and TRBJ1-5; possibly TRBD1 for D (5 bases). The germline V gene encodes CDR1 SNHLY and CDR2 FYNNEI. The V end was cut by 4 bases, the J end by 11 bases, with 21 bases between. The CDR3 runs 15 residues. The CDR3 DNA reads as TGTGCCAGCAGTGCCGGGAGGTCTAGCTGGGGGTCCCAGCATTTT. It codes for CASSAGRSSWGSQHF. Full variable domain (outside the CDR3, taken from reference TRBV2 and TRBJ1-5): EPEVTQTPSHQVTQMGQEVILRCVPISNHLYFYWYRQILGQKVEFLVSFYNNEISEKSEIFDDQFSVERPDGSNFTLKIRSTKLEDSAMYFCASSAGRSSWGSQHFGDGTRLSIL.

The chain links TRBV7-8 to TRBJ1-2; a possible D gene is TRBD1 (6 bases). This CDR3 spans 13 amino acids. Germline V gives CDR1 SGHVS, CDR2 FQNEAQ. The V and J ends lost 5 bases and 9 bases respectively, with 16 bases between them. CDR3 sequence reads: CASSTAAGTRYTF. CDR3 sequence (DNA): TGTGCCAGCAGCACGGCGGCAGGGACACGCTACACCTTC.

The table lists this clone with a few counts. The chain joins TRBV4-2 to TRBJ1-1; a weak D match, TRBD1 (6 bases). This CDR3 has 19 amino acids. CDR1 LGHNA and CDR2 YNFKEQ come from the germline V gene. V shed 0 bases and J shed 1 base, with 21 bases lying between them. CDR3 nucleotides: TGTGCCAGCAGCCAAGAACTGGTGATGGCGGGGGCTCGGAACACTGAAGCTTTCTTT. Translation gives CASSQELVMAGARNTEAFF.

The CDR3 nucleotides are TGTGCCAGCAGTTTATCCGGGGGTAGTGGAAACACCATATATTTT. As protein: CASSLSGGSGNTIYF. The rearrangement joins TRBV28 to TRBJ1-3; tentatively, D is TRBD1 (5 bases). The CDR3 runs 15 residues. The V gene lost 1 base and the J gene lost 3 bases, with 10 bases spanning the gap. Germline CDR1 MDHEN, CDR2 SYDVKM.

The CDR3 sequence: CASSEVSSYEQYF. The CDR3 region has the DNA TGTGCCAGCAGTGAAGTCTCTTCCTACGAGCAGTACTTC. This chain uses TRBV6-1 with TRBJ2-7, with unresolved D. The germline V and J ends were trimmed by 1 base and 1 base, with 5 bases remaining between them. This CDR3 comprises 13 residues. CDR1 and CDR2 (germline): MNHNS, SASEGT.

This chain joins TRBV5-4 and TRBJ2-1; 10 positions match TRBD2. Looked up from germline, CDR1 is SGHNT and CDR2 is YYREEE (reference sequence). V was pared by 4 bases and J by 5 bases, with 6 bases of the junction left unmatched. This CDR3 spans 15 amino acids. This chain's CDR3 is CASSPRTSGNNEQFF. CDR3 DNA sequence: TGTGCCAGCAGCCCAAGGACTAGCGGAAACAATGAGCAGTTCTTC.

The chain links TRBV6-1 to TRBJ2-3; 10 bases match TRBD2. The CDR3 covers 15 residues. Per germline, CDR1 MNHNS and CDR2 SASEGT. V lost 0 bases and J lost 6; bases outside the gene matches: 3. The CDR3 DNA is TGTGCCAGCAGTGAAGCAGCGGGAGGGCCGGATACGCAGTATTTT. Amino acid sequence: CASSEAAGGPDTQYF.

The rearrangement joins TRBV2 to TRBJ2-2, with D perhaps matching TRBD1 (7 bases). Germline V gene data show CDR1 as SNHLY and CDR2 as FYNNEI. V lost 4 bases and J 2 bases, leaving 11 bases between the germline ends. This CDR3 is built from 15 residues. CDR3 residues: CASSVEGANTGELFF. The CDR3 DNA is TGTGCCAGCAGTGTGGAGGGGGCTAACACCGGGGAGCTGTTTTTT.

The sample holds a few counts of this clone. The gene calls are TRBV7-6 and TRBJ2-1, with no clear D. Germline V gives CDR1 SGHVS, CDR2 FNYEAQ. CDR3 length: 16 residues. V lost 5 bases and J lost 2, with 16 bases in between. CDR3 DNA: TGTGCCAGCAGCCCATTGGCCCGACGGGCCTACAATGAGCAGTTCTTC. Translating gives CASSPLARRAYNEQFF.

The gene calls are TRBV5-1 and TRBJ2-7; 7 nucleotides align to TRBD2. Germline V gene data show CDR1 as SGHRS and CDR2 as YFSETQ. The V and J ends lost 0 bases and 0 bases, in that order; junction bases with no gene match: 12. This CDR3 spans 18 amino acids. CDR3 DNA sequence: TGCGCCAGCAGCTTGGAGGGTAGCGGGTCTGCCAGCTCCTACGAGCAGTACTTC. It specifies CASSLEGSGSASSYEQYF.

The chain carries TRBV5-6 and TRBJ1-5, with TRBD1 as a possible D gene (6 bases). V gave up 3 bases and J gave up 4 bases, with 14 bases separating them. Germline CDR1 SGHDT, CDR2 YYEEEE. CDR3 size: 15 residues. CDR3 bases: TGTGCCAGCAGCTCCATGGACAGCCAAAATCAGCCCCAGCATTTT. Its protein product is CASSSMDSQNQPQHF.

V gene TRBV19 combines with J gene TRBJ2-1, with D possibly being TRBD2 (6 bases). This CDR3 has 15 amino acids. Trimming pared 4 bases from V and 7 bases from J, leaving 17 bases between. CDR1 LNHDA and CDR2 SQIVND come from the germline V gene (reference sequence). As DNA, the CDR3 is TGTGCCAGTAGTAACCCCCAGGCTGGGGGGAATGAGCAGTTCTTC. This sequence encodes CASSNPQAGGNEQFF.

This chain uses TRBV11-2 with TRBJ2-7, with D possibly matching TRBD2 (7 bases). Germline-derived CDR1 and CDR2 are SGHAT and FQNNGV. Trimming cost V 3 bases and J 3 bases, with 15 bases left between them. There are 15 residues in the CDR3. Here the CDR3 DNA reads TGTGCCAGCAGCTTGGGAGGGGGGGGTATCTACGAGCAGTACTTC. Translation gives CASSLGGGGIYEQYF.

The gene calls are TRBV7-2 and TRBJ1-5, with 9 nucleotides matching TRBD1. V was pared by 6 bases and J by 7 bases, with 16 bases of the junction left unmatched. Per the germline V gene, CDR1 is SGHTA and CDR2 is FQGNSA. The CDR3 has 17 amino acids. CDR3 in DNA: TGTGCCAGCAGTGTACTACCGACAGGGGGGCGCGTGCAGCCCCAGCATTTT. Protein sequence: CASSVLPTGGRVQPQHF.

The rearrangement uses TRBV18 and TRBJ2-3, with TRBD1 identical over 7 bases. The CDR3 consists of 15 residues. The germline CDR1 and CDR2 sequences are KGHSH and LQKENI. With V trimmed by 2 bases and J by 1 base, 3 bases remained unmatched. CDR3 in amino acids: CASSPTGARTDTQYF. In DNA, the CDR3 is TGTGCCAGCTCACCAACAGGGGCCCGCACAGATACGCAGTATTTT. The full variable domain, completed using reference TRBV18 and TRBJ2-3, is NAGVMQNPRHLVRRRGQEARLRCSPMKGHSHVYWYRQLPEEGLKFMVYLQKENIIDESGMPKERFSAEFPKEGPSILRIQQVVRGDSAAYFCASSPTGARTDTQYFGPGTRLTVL.

This chain joins TRBV4-3 and TRBJ1-1, with D possibly being TRBD1 (5 bases). In germline, CDR1 is LGHNA, CDR2 YSLEER. V was trimmed by 0 bases and J by 5 bases, leaving 10 bases between them. This CDR3 is 14 amino acids long. The CDR3 sequence: CASSQDIGGTEAFF. DNA of the CDR3: TGCGCCAGCAGCCAAGATATCGGGGGAACTGAAGCTTTCTTT.

The count of this clone is one. V and J are TRBV19 and TRBJ1-2, with 7 bases lining up with TRBD1. This CDR3 contains 16 residues. V was clipped by 6 bases and J by 3 bases; unmatched bases: 13. Germline V gene lookup returns CDR1 LNHDA and CDR2 SQIVND (reference sequence). CDR3 amino acids: CASSPGGIRRYYGYTF. CDR3 bases: TGTGCCAGTAGCCCAGGGGGGATACGGAGATACTATGGCTACACCTTC.

This clone is medium-sized in the sample. V and J are TRBV7-2 and TRBJ2-7; the match to TRBD2 covers 7 bases. The germline V gene has CDR1 SGHTA and CDR2 FQGNSA. After removal of 3 bases from V and 3 bases from J, the junction contained 2 bases not matched to a gene. The CDR3 is 13 amino acids. CDR3: CASSFASGYEQYF. The CDR3 nucleotides read TGTGCCAGCAGCTTTGCTAGCGGCTACGAGCAGTACTTC. Drawing the rest from reference TRBV7-2 and TRBJ2-7, the complete variable domain is GAGVSQSPSNKVTEKGKDVELRCDPISGHTALYWYRQSLGQGLEFLIYFQGNSAPDKSGLPSDRFSAERTGGSVSTLTIQRTQQEDSAVYLCASSFASGYEQYFGPGTRLTVT.

The genes are TRBV6-6 and TRBJ2-4, with 7 nucleotides matching TRBD2. Germline CDR1 reads MNHNY; CDR2 reads SVGAGI (reference sequence). V gave up 0 bases and J gave up 7 bases; unmatched junction bases: 6. The CDR3 consists of 15 residues. The CDR3 DNA is TGTGCCAGCAGTTACTCGATGGGGAGGGTGAACATTCAGTACTTC. This sequence encodes CASSYSMGRVNIQYF.

This clone came up once. The chain recombines TRBV19 with TRBJ2-1, with D possibly being TRBD2 (7 bases). V was shortened by 3 bases and J by 0 bases, with 15 bases between the two germline ends. CDR1 and CDR2 from the germline V gene are LNHDA and SQIVND (reference sequence). There are 17 residues in the CDR3. In DNA, the CDR3 is TGTGCCAGTAGTATGGGGAGGGGGGCGAGCTCCTACAATGAGCAGTTCTTC. Translating gives CASSMGRGASSYNEQFF.

The rearrangement uses TRBV10-3 and TRBJ2-3; maybe TRBD1 (5 bases). Germline V gives CDR1 ENHRY, CDR2 SYGVKD. The CDR3 runs to 14 residues. Trimming took off 0 bases at V and 1 base at J, with 5 bases between the two ends. The CDR3 spells CAISESGGTDTQYF. CDR3 nucleotide sequence: TGTGCCATCAGTGAGTCAGGGGGCACAGATACGCAGTATTTT.

The rearrangement joins TRBV7-8 to TRBJ1-1, with D maybe TRBD1 (5 bases). This CDR3 comprises 14 residues. Germline V gives CDR1 SGHVS, CDR2 FQNEAQ. Trimming took off 1 base at V and 1 base at J, with 7 bases between the two ends. The CDR3 loop is CASSLVGQNTEAFF. In DNA form, the CDR3 reads TGTGCCAGCAGCTTAGTTGGACAGAACACTGAAGCTTTCTTT.